These 11 T cell receptor beta chains originate from one sample sequenced in a study of blood T cell repertoires in COVID-19. Assay: immunoSEQ multiplex PCR; the TCRdb copy retains only in-frame clones and omits some. The sample records about 350,000 clones, roughly nine tenths being singletons. Input material: PBMCs or T cells enriched from blood (not recorded which). The receptor source for this set is a woman in her 30s who had recovered from COVID-19.

The J gene is TRBJ1-1, the V gene TRBV7-2; 7 bases map to TRBD1. Germline values: CDR1 SGHTA, CDR2 FQGNSA. Losses at the gene ends were 1 base for V and 3 bases for J; bases not matched to a gene: 5. The CDR3 totals 15 residues. CDR3: CASSLGFRGYTEAFF. CDR3 coding DNA: TGTGCCAGCAGCTTAGGTTTCAGGGGGTACACTGAAGCTTTCTTT.

J is TRBJ2-1 and V is TRBV2, with 7 bases fitting TRBD2. This CDR3 contains 14 residues. With 6 bases clipped from V and 6 bases from J, the junction kept 8 bases outside the gene matches. Germline V gene sequence: CDR1 SNHLY, CDR2 FYNNEI. The CDR3, as DNA: TGTGCCAGCAGACCCTTGACTAGCTCCAATGAGCAGTTCTTC. Translated, it gives CASRPLTSSNEQFF.

The chain carries TRBV5-6 and TRBJ1-2; 9 nucleotides match TRBD1. This CDR3 comprises 13 residues. Germline trimming cut 2 bases from V and 8 bases from J; bases unmatched to any gene: 4. Germline loops: CDR1 SGHDT, CDR2 YYEEEE. The DNA of the CDR3 is TGTGCCAGCAGCTTTACAGGGGGCTACGGCTACACCTTC. Translating it yields CASSFTGGYGYTF.

This chain uses TRBV13 with TRBJ1-1; 11 nucleotides match TRBD1. From germline, CDR1 is PRHDT and CDR2 FYEKMQ (reference sequence). V trimming: 6 bases; J trimming: 7 bases; junction bases outside the gene matches: 7. This CDR3 has 14 residues. CDR3 sequence: CASRPLGQGVEAFF. The CDR3 bases are TGTGCCAGCAGACCCTTGGGACAGGGGGTTGAAGCTTTCTTT.

The CDR3 loop reads CASSRGQVAYEQYF. CDR3 nucleotides: TGTGCCAGCAGCCGGGGACAGGTCGCCTACGAGCAGTACTTC. This rearrangement joins TRBV7-8 to TRBJ2-7; 8 bases agree with TRBD1. After removal of 5 bases from V and 2 bases from J, the junction contained 5 bases not matched to a gene. The CDR3 length is 14 residues. CDR1 and CDR2 (germline): SGHVS, FQNEAQ.

This chain links TRBV28 with TRBJ2-7, with a possible D match to TRBD1 (5 bases). The CDR3 length is 13 residues. Germline-derived CDR1 and CDR2 are MDHEN and SYDVKM. The V end lost 8 bases, the J end lost 6 bases, and 17 bases lay between the germline ends. This chain's CDR3 is CASETSDKREQYF. DNA of the CDR3: TGTGCCAGCGAAACCTCGGACAAACGCGAGCAGTACTTC.

The chain carries TRBV21-1 and TRBJ1-3. TRBV21-1 has pseudogene status. The CDR3 runs to 15 residues. The CDR3 bases are TGTGCCAGCAGCGGAAGGAGGGCTTCTGGAAACACCATATATTTT. It codes for CASSGRRASGNTIYF.

The chain is built from TRBV6-5 and TRBJ1-5; a weak D match, TRBD1 (6 bases). The germline V gene encodes CDR1 MNHEY and CDR2 SVGAGI. The germline V and J ends were trimmed by 6 bases and 4 bases, with 16 bases remaining between them. The length of the CDR3 is 15 residues. CDR3 sequence: CASRPVRRGNQPQHF. CDR3 bases: TGTGCCAGCAGACCCGTCCGCAGGGGAAATCAGCCCCAGCATTTT.

The rearrangement joins TRBV7-9 to TRBJ1-5; D may be TRBD1 (5 bases). Trimming pared 4 bases from V and 7 bases from J, leaving 8 bases between. The CDR3 sequence is 12 residues long. The V gene's germline CDR1 is SEHNR and CDR2 FQNEAQ (reference sequence). The CDR3 loop is CASSSRDQPQHF. The CDR3 nucleotides are TGTGCCAGCAGCTCGCGGGACCAGCCCCAGCATTTT.

The chain links TRBV11-2 to TRBJ1-2, with a tentative D call TRBD1 (5 bases). The V end lost 1 base, the J end lost 7 bases, and 13 bases lay between the germline ends. The CDR3 is made up of 14 amino acids. CDR1 and CDR2 from the germline V gene are SGHAT and FQNNGV. For the CDR3, the DNA is TGTGCCAGCAGCTTAGGGGGCGAGTTCGGTGGCTACACCTTC. The encoded protein is CASSLGGEFGGYTF.

The chain uses TRBV24-1 and TRBJ1-5; D is undetermined. Germline V gene sequence: CDR1 KGHDR, CDR2 SFDVKD. The V and J ends lost 6 bases and 0 bases respectively, with 5 bases between them. This CDR3 has 13 amino acids. CDR3 in amino acids: CATSKYSNQPQHF. Written as DNA, the CDR3 is TGTGCCACCAGTAAATATAGCAATCAGCCCCAGCATTTT.